This T cell receptor (beta chain) was obtained from a study of CD4 and CD8 cells across lung adenocarcinoma regions. TCRdb analysed the PCR reads with MiXCR anew, one entry per CDR3 protein. The sample has about 27,000 distinct CDR3 sequences, 53% seen once; the top ten hold approximately 46%. V was trimmed by 8 bases and J by 11 bases, leaving 33 bases between them. The CDR3 is 17 residues long. Looked up from germline, CDR1 is ENHRY and CDR2 is SYGVKD. Samples came from patients with localized non-small cell lung adenocarcinoma. The sequence was collected from a male donor with lung adenocarcinoma. The CD4 and CD8 labels of this study may be unreliable. The rearrangement joins TRBV10-3 to TRBJ2-5; D possibly uses TRBD1 or TRBD2 (6 bases each). Material for sequencing was CD8+ T cells from the center of a lung tumor. CDR3 protein: CAICGGTGGLDPDTQYF. The CDR3 coding sequence is TGTGCCATCTGTGGGGGGACTGGGGGCCTTGACCCAGATACGCAGTACTTC.